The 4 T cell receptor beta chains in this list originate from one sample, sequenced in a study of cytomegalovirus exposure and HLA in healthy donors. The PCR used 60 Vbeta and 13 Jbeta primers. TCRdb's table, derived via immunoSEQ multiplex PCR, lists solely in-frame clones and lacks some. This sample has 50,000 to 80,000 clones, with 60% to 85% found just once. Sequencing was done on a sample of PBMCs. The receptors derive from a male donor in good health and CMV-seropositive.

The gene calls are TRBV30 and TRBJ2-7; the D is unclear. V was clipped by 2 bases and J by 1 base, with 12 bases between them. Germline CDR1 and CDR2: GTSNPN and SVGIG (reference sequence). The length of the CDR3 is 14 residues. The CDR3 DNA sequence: TGTGCCTGGAGTAACGGCGCAGGATCCTACGAGCAGTACTTC. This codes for CAWSNGAGSYEQYF. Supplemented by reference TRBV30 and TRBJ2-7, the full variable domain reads SQTIHQWPATLVQPVGSPLSLECTVEGTSNPNLYWYRQAAGRGLQLLFYSVGIGQISSEVPQNLSASRPQDRQFILSSKKLLLSDSGFYLCAWSNGAGSYEQYFGPGTRLTVT.

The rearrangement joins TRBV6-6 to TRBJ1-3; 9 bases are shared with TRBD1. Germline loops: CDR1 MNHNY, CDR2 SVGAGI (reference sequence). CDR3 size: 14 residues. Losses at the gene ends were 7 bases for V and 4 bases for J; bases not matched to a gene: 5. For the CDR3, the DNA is TGTGCCAGCAAGCCCGGGACAGGGGGAAACACCATATATTTT. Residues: CASKPGTGGNTIYF.

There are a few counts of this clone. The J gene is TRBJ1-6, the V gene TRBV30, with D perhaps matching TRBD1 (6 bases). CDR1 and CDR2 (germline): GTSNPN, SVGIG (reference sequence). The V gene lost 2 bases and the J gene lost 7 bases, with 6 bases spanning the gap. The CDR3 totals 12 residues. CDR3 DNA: TGTGCCTGGAGTACAGGGAATTCACCCCTCCACTTT. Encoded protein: CAWSTGNSPLHF.

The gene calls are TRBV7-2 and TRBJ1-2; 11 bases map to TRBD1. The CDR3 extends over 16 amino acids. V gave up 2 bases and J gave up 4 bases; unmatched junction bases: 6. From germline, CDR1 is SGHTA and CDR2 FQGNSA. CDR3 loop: CASSLSGQGAGYGYTF. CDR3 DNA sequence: TGTGCCAGCAGCTTATCAGGACAGGGGGCCGGCTATGGCTACACCTTC.